This T cell receptor beta chain was identified during a study of CD8 T cells in Susac syndrome. Study-level findings and limits: Susac CD8+ cells expanded clonally the most in TEMRA cells and in active patients.

Comment on this clonotype: Antigen specificity is unknown.

V shed 5 bases and J shed 4 bases, with 15 bases lying between them. CDR3 length: 13 amino acids. The germline V gene has CDR1 SQVTM and CDR2 ANQGSEA. Reverse transcription of roughly 0.45 to 1 ug RNA used random hexamers. TCRdb itself ran the immunoSEQ multiplex PCR reads through MiXCR, one entry per CDR3 protein. The table has 56,000 or so distinct CDR3 sequences, 95% seen once. The source is a human donor with Susac syndrome. Sequences were obtained from CD8+ T cells from PBMCs. This chain connects TRBV29-1 to TRBJ2-7, with a tentative D call TRBD2 (5 bases). The CDR3 nucleotides are TGCAGCGTTTGTCTAGGAGGATCTTACGAGCAGTACTTC. It specifies CSVCLGGSYEQYF.